These 9 T cell receptor beta chains were sequenced from one sample in a study of early T cells in non-severe SARS-CoV-2 infection. TCRdb analysed the 5' RACE reads with MiXCR anew, one entry per CDR3 protein. This table holds about 84,000 distinct CDR3 sequences, 12% found once. The sample was whole blood. The receptors shown here come from an adult who was a healthcare worker with PCR-confirmed SARS-CoV-2 infection or an uninfected control (not recorded which).

In its sample, this clonotype was seen many times. This sequence joins TRBV11-2 and TRBJ2-4; D gene uncertain. Trimming removed 2 bases at V and 13 bases at J, with 15 bases between. This CDR3 region has 13 residues. Germline CDR1 SGHAT, CDR2 FQNNGV. In DNA form, the CDR3 reads TGTGCCAGCAGCTTAAGCTCCAGCGCCAAACAGTACTTC. Amino acids: CASSLSSSAKQYF. Combining the CDR3 with reference TRBV11-2 and TRBJ2-4 gives the whole variable domain EAGVAQSPRYKIIEKRQSVAFWCNPISGHATLYWYQQILGQGPKLLIQFQNNGVVDDSQLPKDRFSAERLKGVDSTLKIQPAKLEDSAVYLCASSLSSSAKQYFGAGTRLSVL.

Ten or more counts support this clonotype. The chain carries TRBV12-3 or TRBV12-4 and TRBJ1-1, with 7 bases lining up with TRBD1. V was clipped by 5 bases and J by 3 bases; unmatched bases: 12. The CDR3 has 16 residues. As DNA, the CDR3 is TGTGCCAGCAGTAGACGTCCCGGGACAGTAGACACTGAAGCTTTCTTT. This gives the protein CASSRRPGTVDTEAFF.

The genes are TRBV12-3 or TRBV12-4 and TRBJ2-1, with 10 positions matching TRBD1. The trim removed 5 bases at V and 14 bases at J, leaving 6 bases unmatched. The CDR3 runs to 12 residues. CDR3 nucleotides: TGTGCCAGCAGTCCCGACAGGGGGCGCAAGTTCTTC. Translated: CASSPDRGRKFF.

Here the CDR3 DNA reads TGTGCCAGCAGCCTCGGAACTAGCGGGAAGGAGACCCAGTACTTC. This sequence encodes CASSLGTSGKETQYF. V usage is TRBV5-4 and J usage is TRBJ2-5, with 10 bases lining up with TRBD2. Germline assignment: CDR1 SGHNT and CDR2 YYREEE (reference sequence). V gave up 4 bases and J gave up 5 bases; unmatched junction bases: 8. CDR3 length: 15 residues. The variable domain in full, with the rest retrieved from reference TRBV5-4 and TRBJ2-5, is ETGVTQSPTHLIKTRGQQVTLRCSSQSGHNTVSWYQQALGQGPQFIFQYYREEENGRGNFPPRFSGLQFPNYSSELNVNALELDDSALYLCASSLGTSGKETQYFGPGTRLLVL.

This sequence joins TRBV7-8 and TRBJ2-7, with D perhaps TRBD1 (7 bases). V lost 5 bases and J lost 4, with 12 bases in between. Germline values: CDR1 SGHVS, CDR2 FQNEAQ. The CDR3 has 13 amino acids. In DNA form, the CDR3 reads TGTGCCAGCAGCGGAGGGACAGTGTACGAGCAGTACTTC. Its translation: CASSGGTVYEQYF.

The rearrangement uses TRBV12-3 or TRBV12-4 and TRBJ2-3; D is unresolved. Trimming took 5 bases from V and 2 from J, leaving 14 bases between them. The CDR3 runs to 15 residues. CDR3 nucleotides: TGTGCCAGCAGTCCCCGTCACTACTACACAGATACGCAGTATTTT. Protein sequence: CASSPRHYYTDTQYF.

This clonotype showed up just a few times. The CDR3 spells CSVGQGDGYTF. Written as DNA, the CDR3 is TGCAGCGTTGGGCAGGGAGATGGCTACACCTTC. The chain has TRBV29-1 and TRBJ1-2; D is perhaps TRBD1 (5 bases). Germline assignment: CDR1 SQVTM and CDR2 ANQGSEA. Trimming removed 4 bases from V and 6 bases from J, with 9 bases in between. The CDR3 spans 11 residues.

The V gene is TRBV20-1, the J gene TRBJ2-1; tentatively, D is TRBD1 (5 bases). The V and J ends lost 5 bases and 4 bases respectively, with 15 bases between them. The CDR3 contains 14 residues. Germline CDR1 reads DFQATT; CDR2 reads SNEGSKA (reference sequence). CDR3 nucleotide sequence: TGCAGTGCTCCCTACCTAAGACAGTACAATGAGCAGTTCTTC. As protein: CSAPYLRQYNEQFF.

This clonotype was found a few times. The V and J genes are TRBV7-2 and TRBJ1-2; TRBD1 is a possible D gene (5 bases). V was trimmed by 2 bases and J by 4 bases, leaving 14 bases between them. CDR1 and CDR2 from the germline V gene are SGHTA and FQGNSA. The CDR3 runs 15 residues. CDR3 amino acids: CASSLRWDGIYGYTF. The CDR3 nucleotides are TGTGCCAGCAGCTTAAGATGGGACGGAATCTATGGCTACACCTTC.